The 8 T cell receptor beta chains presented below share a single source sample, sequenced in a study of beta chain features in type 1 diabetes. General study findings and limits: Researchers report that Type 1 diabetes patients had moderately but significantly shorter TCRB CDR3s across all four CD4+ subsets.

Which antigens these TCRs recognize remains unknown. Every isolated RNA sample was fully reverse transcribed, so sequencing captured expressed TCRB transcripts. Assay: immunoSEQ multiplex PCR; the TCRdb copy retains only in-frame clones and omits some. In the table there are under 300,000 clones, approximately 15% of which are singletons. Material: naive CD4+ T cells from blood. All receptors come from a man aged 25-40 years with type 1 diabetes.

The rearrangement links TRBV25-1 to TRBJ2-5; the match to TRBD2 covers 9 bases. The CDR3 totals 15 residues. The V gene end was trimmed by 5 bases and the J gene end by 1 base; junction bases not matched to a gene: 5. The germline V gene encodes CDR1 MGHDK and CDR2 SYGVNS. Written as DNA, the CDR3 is TGTGCCAGCAGTAGCGGGACTAGCATCCAAGAGACCCAGTACTTC. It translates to CASSSGTSIQETQYF.

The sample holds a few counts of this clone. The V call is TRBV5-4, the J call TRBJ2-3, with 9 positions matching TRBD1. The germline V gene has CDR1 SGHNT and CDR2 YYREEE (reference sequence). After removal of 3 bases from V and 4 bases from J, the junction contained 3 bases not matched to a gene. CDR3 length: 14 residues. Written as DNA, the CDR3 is TGTGCCAGCAGCTCACAGGGGGCGGCAGATACGCAGTATTTT. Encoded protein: CASSSQGAADTQYF.

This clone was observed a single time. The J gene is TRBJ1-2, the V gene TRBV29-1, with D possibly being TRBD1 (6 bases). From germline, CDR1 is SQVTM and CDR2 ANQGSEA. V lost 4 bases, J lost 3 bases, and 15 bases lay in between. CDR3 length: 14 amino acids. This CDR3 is CSVGRDTGDYGYTF. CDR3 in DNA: TGCAGCGTTGGTCGGGACACTGGGGACTATGGCTACACCTTC.

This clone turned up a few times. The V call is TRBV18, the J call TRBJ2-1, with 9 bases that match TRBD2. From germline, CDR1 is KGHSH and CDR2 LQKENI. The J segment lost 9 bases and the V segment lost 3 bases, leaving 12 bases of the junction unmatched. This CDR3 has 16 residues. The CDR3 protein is CASSPVSGSTHGEQFF. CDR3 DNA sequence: TGTGCCAGCTCACCGGTTAGCGGGAGTACCCATGGTGAGCAGTTCTTC.

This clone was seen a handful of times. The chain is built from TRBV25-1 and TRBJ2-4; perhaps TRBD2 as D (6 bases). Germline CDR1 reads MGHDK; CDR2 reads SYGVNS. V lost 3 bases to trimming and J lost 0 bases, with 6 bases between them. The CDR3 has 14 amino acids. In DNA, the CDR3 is TGTGCCAGCAGTGAGCGGGGAGCCAAAAACATTCAGTACTTC. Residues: CASSERGAKNIQYF. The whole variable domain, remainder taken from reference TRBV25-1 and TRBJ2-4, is EADIYQTPRYLVIGTGKKITLECSQTMGHDKMYWYQQDPGMELHLIHYSYGVNSTEKGDLSSESTVSRIRTEHFPLTLESARPSHTSQYLCASSERGAKNIQYFGAGTRLSVL.

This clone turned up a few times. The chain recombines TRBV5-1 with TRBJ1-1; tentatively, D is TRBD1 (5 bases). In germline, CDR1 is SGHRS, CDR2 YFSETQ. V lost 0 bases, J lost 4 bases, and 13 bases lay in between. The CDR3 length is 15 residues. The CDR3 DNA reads TGCGCCAGCAGCTTGGAGGGTCAGGGTCGCACTGAAGCTTTCTTT. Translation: CASSLEGQGRTEAFF. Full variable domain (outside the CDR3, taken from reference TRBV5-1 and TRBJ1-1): KAGVTQTPRYLIKTRGQQVTLSCSPISGHRSVSWYQQTPGQGLQFLFEYFSETQRNKGNFPGRFSGRQFSNSRSEMNVSTLELGDSALYLCASSLEGQGRTEAFFGQGTRLTVV.

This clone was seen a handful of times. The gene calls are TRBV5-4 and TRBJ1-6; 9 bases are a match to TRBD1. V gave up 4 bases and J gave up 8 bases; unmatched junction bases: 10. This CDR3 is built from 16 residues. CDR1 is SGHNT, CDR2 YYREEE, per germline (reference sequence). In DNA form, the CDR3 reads TGTGCCAGCAGCCAAACCTCCGGGACAGGGTATTCACCCCTCCACTTT. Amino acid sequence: CASSQTSGTGYSPLHF. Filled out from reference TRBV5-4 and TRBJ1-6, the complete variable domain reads ETGVTQSPTHLIKTRGQQVTLRCSSQSGHNTVSWYQQALGQGPQFIFQYYREEENGRGNFPPRFSGLQFPNYSSELNVNALELDDSALYLCASSQTSGTGYSPLHFGNGTRLTVT.

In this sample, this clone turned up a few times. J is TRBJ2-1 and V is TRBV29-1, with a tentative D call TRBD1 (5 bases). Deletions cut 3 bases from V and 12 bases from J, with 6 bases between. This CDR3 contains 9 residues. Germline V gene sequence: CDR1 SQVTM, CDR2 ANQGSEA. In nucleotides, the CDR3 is TGCAGCGTTGACCAGGGGCAGTTCTTC. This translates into CSVDQGQFF.